This T cell receptor beta chain is from a study of blood T cell repertoires in COVID-19. The CDR3 contains 16 residues. Germline V CDR1 and CDR2: SGHVS, FNYEAQ. The germline V and J ends were trimmed by 1 base and 0 bases, with 13 bases remaining between them. This clone was seen once. Within 2 weeks before study entry, exposed participants met a COVID-19 case. Generated by immunoSEQ multiplex PCR, the TCRdb table keeps only in-frame clones and is missing some. Seen here are about 350,000 clones, around nine tenths observed once, and the top ten hold over 0.9%. The source material was PBMCs or T cells enriched from blood (not recorded which). The V gene is TRBV7-6, the J gene TRBJ2-7, with a possible D match to TRBD1 (5 bases). This TCR was sampled from a woman in her thirties who had been exposed to COVID-19. The CDR3 DNA sequence: TGTGCCAGCAGCTTAGTCGACCAGGGCGCCTCCTACGAGCAGTACTTC. It translates to CASSLVDQGASYEQYF.